This T cell receptor beta chain was captured in a study of Graves' ophthalmopathy and Graves' hyperthyroidism. Study context: Peripheral blood (taken before any treatment) was collected at initial diagnosis.

Germline values: CDR1 SGHTA, CDR2 FQGNSA. The CDR3 runs to 14 residues. Trimming took off 5 bases at V and 2 bases at J, with 12 bases between the two ends. As concerns this clonotype: What it binds is not known.

The TCR beta CDR3 regions underwent amplification from RNA transcripts. First-round RT-PCR used HTBI primers; second-round multiplex PCR followed. One entry per CDR3 protein, called by TCRdb with MiXCR from the multiplex PCR reads. The table has roughly 400,000 distinct CDR3 sequences, about 17% seen once. Other autoimmune diseases, uncontrolled infections, pregnancy or lactation led to the exclusion of patients. General study points: The model flagged ophthalmopathy progression at roughly 71% sensitivity and around 77% specificity.

The TCR comes from a woman aged 18-29 years with Graves' ophthalmopathy. The chain joins TRBV7-2 to TRBJ1-2; D unclear. Input material: peripheral blood. The CDR3 here is CASSLNLQNYGYTF. CDR3 coding DNA: TGTGCCAGCAGCCTAAACCTACAGAACTATGGCTACACCTTC.